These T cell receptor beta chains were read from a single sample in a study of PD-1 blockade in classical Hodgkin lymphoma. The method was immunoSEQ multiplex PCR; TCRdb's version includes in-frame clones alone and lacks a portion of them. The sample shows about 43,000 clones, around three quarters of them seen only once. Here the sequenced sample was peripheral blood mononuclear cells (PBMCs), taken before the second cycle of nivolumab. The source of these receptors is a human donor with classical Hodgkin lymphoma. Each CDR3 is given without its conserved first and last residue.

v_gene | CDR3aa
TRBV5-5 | ASNPGTGLQPQH
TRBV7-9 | ASSLSWNEQF
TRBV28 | ASETGTTISYEQY
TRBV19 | ASSEYTDTQY
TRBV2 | ASREQIELADTQY
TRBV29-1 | SAGRDHPMETQY
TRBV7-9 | ASSLNSYEKLF
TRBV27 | ASSYTTNEQF
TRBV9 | ASSGTRIGYGYT
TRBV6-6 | ASSWTGVGTEAF
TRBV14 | ASSTQGRISEAF
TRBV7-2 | ASSLSGVPQETQY
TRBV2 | ASRAGEYGNT
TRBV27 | ASRSPLNTEAF
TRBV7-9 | ASSLSNEQF
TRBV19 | ASSPPSRRDTQY
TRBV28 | ASSFGTHTDTQY
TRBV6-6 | ASTTRDRGLDQPQH
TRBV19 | ATGDFLEKLF
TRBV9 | ASSVGAAKETQY
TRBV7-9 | ASSDSGAGEQF
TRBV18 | ASSPRLDPANYGYT